This T cell receptor beta chain is from a study of shared clonotypes between healthy human individuals. The overall study: The composition of the donors was two women and three men aged 18 to 49. Study-wide results and caveats: Compared with memory subsets, naive subsets generally had larger estimated richness.

The naive CD8 fraction comprised CD45RO-negative cells positively selected for CCR7 and excluded terminally differentiated effector memory CD45RA+ cells. There were only Caucasian adults among the donors, and all lived in Nashville, Tennessee. Comments on this clone: Antigen specificity is unknown.

The data were produced by immunoSEQ multiplex PCR, yet TCRdb's version contains in-frame clones alone and is incomplete. Of around 600,000 clones in the sample, around 96% were seen once. From germline, CDR1 is LNHDA and CDR2 SQIVND (reference sequence). The CDR3 is 14 residues long. The V end lost 7 bases, the J end lost 1 base, and 13 bases lay between the germline ends. The sample comprised naive CD8+ T cells sorted from blood. The V gene is TRBV19, the J gene TRBJ1-1; D remains ambiguous. This clonotype was obtained from a woman between 25 and 40 years old in good health. The CDR3 nucleotides are TGTGCCAGTACTGAACTGTACGGGAACACTGAAGCTTTCTTT. This encodes CASTELYGNTEAFF.